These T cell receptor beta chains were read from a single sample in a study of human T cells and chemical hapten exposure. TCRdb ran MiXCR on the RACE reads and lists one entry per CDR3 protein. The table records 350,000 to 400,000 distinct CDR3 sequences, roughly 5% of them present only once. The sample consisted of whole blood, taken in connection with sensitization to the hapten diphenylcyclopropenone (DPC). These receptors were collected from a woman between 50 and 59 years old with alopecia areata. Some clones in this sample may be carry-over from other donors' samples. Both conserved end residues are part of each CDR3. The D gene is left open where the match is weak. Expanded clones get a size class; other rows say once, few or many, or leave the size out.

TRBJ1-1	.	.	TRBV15	CATSRPTGRGTEAFF	TGTGCCACCAGCAGACCAACCGGGAGGGGCACTGAAGCTTTCTTT
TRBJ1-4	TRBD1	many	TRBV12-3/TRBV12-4	CASSSGQGSGEKLFF	TGTGCCAGCAGTTCAGGACAGGGCTCGGGAGAAAAACTGTTTTTT
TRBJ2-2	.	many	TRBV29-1	CSVEEGNTGELFF	TGCAGCGTTGAAGAAGGGAACACCGGGGAGCTGTTTTTT
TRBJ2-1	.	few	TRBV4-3	CASSQVGKRLSSYNEQFF	TGCGCCAGCAGCCAAGTCGGCAAGCGTCTGAGCTCCTACAATGAGCAGTTCTTC
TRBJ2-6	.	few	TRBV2	CASSGAQGSSGANVLTF	TGTGCCAGCAGTGGGGCCCAGGGTTCGTCTGGGGCCAACGTCCTGACTTTC
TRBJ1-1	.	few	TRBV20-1	CSKGNTEAFF	TGCAGTAAGGGGAACACTGAAGCTTTCTTT
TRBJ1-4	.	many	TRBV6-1	CASRSGLLFF	TGTGCCAGCAGATCGGGACTGCTGTTTTTT
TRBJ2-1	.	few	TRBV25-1	CASSEAGSQFF	TGTGCCAGCAGTGAAGCAGGAAGCCAGTTCTTC
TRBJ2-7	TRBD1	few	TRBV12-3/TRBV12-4	CASRRTGVYEQYF	TGTGCCAGCAGGCGGACAGGGGTCTACGAGCAGTACTTC
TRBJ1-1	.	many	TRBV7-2	CASSLMWESLRGEAFF	TGTGCCAGCAGCTTAATGTGGGAGTCCCTGAGAGGTGAAGCTTTCTTT
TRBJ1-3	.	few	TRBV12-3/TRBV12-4	CASSFSGSSGNTIYF	TGTGCCAGCAGTTTTTCAGGGAGCTCTGGAAACACCATATATTTT
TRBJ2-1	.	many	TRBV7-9	CASSLPGYEQFF	TGTGCCAGCAGCTTACCAGGGTATGAGCAGTTCTTC
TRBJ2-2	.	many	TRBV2	CASMVTTSPTGELFF	TGTGCCAGCATGGTCACCACCAGCCCAACCGGGGAGCTGTTTTTT
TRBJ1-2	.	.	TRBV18	CASSAGSGRANYGYTF	TGTGCCAGCTCCGCCGGGTCGGGCCGAGCTAACTATGGCTACACCTTC
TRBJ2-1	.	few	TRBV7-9	CASWVGGDEQFF	TGTGCCAGCTGGGTAGGGGGTGATGAGCAGTTCTTC
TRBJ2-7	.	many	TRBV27	CASSLSQGFEQYF	TGTGCCAGCAGTCTGAGCCAGGGATTCGAGCAGTACTTC
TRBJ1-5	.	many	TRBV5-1	CASSLAGKGGQPQHF	TGCGCCAGCAGCTTGGCCGGGAAGGGCGGTCAGCCCCAGCATTTT
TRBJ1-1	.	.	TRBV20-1	CSARSDRGYNTEAFF	TGCAGTGCTAGGTCGGACAGAGGGTATAACACTGAAGCTTTCTTT
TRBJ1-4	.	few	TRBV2	CASRPGLSNEKLFF	TGTGCCAGCAGACCGGGACTGAGTAATGAAAAACTGTTTTTT
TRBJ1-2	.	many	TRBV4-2	CASSQVAVGGYGYTF	TGTGCCAGCAGCCAAGTTGCGGTCGGCGGCTATGGCTACACCTTC
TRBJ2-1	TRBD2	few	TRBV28	CASTNAHGTSGRTTSYNEQFF	TGTGCCAGCACCAACGCCCACGGTACTAGCGGGAGGACGACGTCCTACAATGAGCAGTTCTTC
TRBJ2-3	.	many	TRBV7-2	CASRATADTQYF	TGTGCCAGTAGGGCAACCGCAGATACGCAGTATTTT
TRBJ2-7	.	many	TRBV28	CASSALTPYEQYF	TGTGCCAGCAGTGCGTTAACGCCTTACGAGCAGTACTTC
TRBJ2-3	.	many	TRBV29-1	CSVESLPRQYF	TGCAGCGTTGAGAGTCTTCCTCGGCAGTATTTT
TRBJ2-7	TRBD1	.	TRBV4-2	CASSQEFQDRGAYEQYF	TGTGCCAGCAGCCAAGAATTTCAGGACAGGGGGGCCTACGAGCAGTACTTC
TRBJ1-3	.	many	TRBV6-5	CASSYSRLSSGNTIYF	TGTGCCAGCAGTTATTCTCGCCTGAGCTCTGGAAACACCATATATTTT
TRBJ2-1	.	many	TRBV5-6	CASSLGGSHEQFF	TGTGCCAGCAGCTTGGGGGGGTCCCATGAGCAGTTCTTC
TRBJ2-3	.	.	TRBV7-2	CASSRAGGARTDTQYF	TGTGCCAGCAGCCGAGCGGGCGGGGCACGCACAGATACGCAGTATTTT
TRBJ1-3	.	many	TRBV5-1	CASSFHDSGNTIYF	TGCGCCAGCAGCTTCCATGACTCTGGAAACACCATATATTTT
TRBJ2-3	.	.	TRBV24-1	CATSDLGRGSTDTQYF	TGTGCCACCAGTGATTTGGGCAGGGGAAGCACAGATACGCAGTATTTT
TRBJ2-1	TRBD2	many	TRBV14	CASSQSSSGRYNEQFF	TGTGCCAGCAGCCAGTCATCAAGCGGGAGGTACAATGAGCAGTTCTTC
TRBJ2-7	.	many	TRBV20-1	CSAIKNYEQYF	TGCAGTGCCATAAAAAACTACGAGCAGTACTTC
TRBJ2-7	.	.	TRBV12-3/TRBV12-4	CASSSPGTTYEQYF	TGTGCCAGCAGTTCCCCTGGGACGACCTACGAGCAGTACTTC
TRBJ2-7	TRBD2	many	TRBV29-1	CSVPGLAGEKQYF	TGCAGCGTCCCTGGACTAGCGGGAGAGAAGCAGTACTTC
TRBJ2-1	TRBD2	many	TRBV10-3	CAITKTSGSGNEQFF	TGTGCCATCACCAAAACTAGCGGGAGTGGCAATGAGCAGTTCTTC
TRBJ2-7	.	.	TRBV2	CASSNDRTEQYF	TGTGCCAGCAGTAACGATCGTACCGAGCAGTACTTC
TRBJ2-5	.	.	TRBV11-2	CASSGGTRQETQYF	TGTGCCAGCAGCGGCGGGACACGACAAGAGACCCAGTACTTC
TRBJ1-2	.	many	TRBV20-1	CSLRRPAIRGYTF	TGCAGCCTCCGGAGACCCGCTATTCGAGGCTACACCTTC
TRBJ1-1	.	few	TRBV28	CASSAGGRGVGTEAFF	TGTGCCAGCAGTGCCGGAGGTAGGGGAGTGGGCACTGAAGCTTTCTTT
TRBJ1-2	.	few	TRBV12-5	CASGLVPGVYGYTF	TGTGCTAGTGGTTTGGTCCCAGGAGTATATGGCTACACCTTC
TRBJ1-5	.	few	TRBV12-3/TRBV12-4	CASSDPGNQPQHF	TGTGCCAGCAGTGACCCAGGCAATCAGCCCCAGCATTTT
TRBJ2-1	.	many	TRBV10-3	CAISVSSPSSYNEQFF	TGTGCCATCAGTGTTAGCTCCCCGAGCTCCTACAATGAGCAGTTCTTC
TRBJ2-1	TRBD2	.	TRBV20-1	CSARAPSGRDNVQFF	TGCAGTGCTAGAGCTCCTAGCGGGAGGGACAATGTGCAGTTCTTC
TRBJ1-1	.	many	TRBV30	CAWTRQVNTEAFF	TGTGCCTGGACGCGGCAGGTGAACACTGAAGCTTTCTTT
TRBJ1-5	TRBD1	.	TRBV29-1	CSAGQGRSLPQHF	TGCAGCGCCGGACAGGGACGTTCGTTGCCCCAGCATTTT
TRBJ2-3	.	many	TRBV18	CASSQAQDTQYF	TGTGCCAGCTCCCAAGCCCAGGATACGCAGTATTTT
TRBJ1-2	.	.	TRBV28	CASSYPAARETF	TGTGCCAGCAGCTACCCAGCCGCCAGGGAGACCTTC
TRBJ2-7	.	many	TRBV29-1	CSVLGGRNEQYF	TGCAGCGTCCTAGGGGGGCGGAACGAGCAGTACTTC
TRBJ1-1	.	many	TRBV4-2	CASSQDERGLEAFF	TGTGCCAGCAGCCAAGATGAACGAGGGCTTGAAGCTTTCTTT
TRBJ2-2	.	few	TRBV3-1	CASSQAAGELFF	TGTGCCAGCAGCCAGGCGGCCGGGGAGCTGTTTTTT
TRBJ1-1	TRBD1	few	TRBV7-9	CASSSRGLETEAFF	TGTGCCAGCAGCTCGAGGGGGCTCGAGACTGAAGCTTTCTTT
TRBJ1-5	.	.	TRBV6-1	CASSEALGAVQPQHF	TGTGCCAGCAGTGAAGCGCTAGGCGCCGTCCAGCCCCAGCATTTT
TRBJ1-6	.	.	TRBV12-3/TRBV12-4	CASSFGEINSPLHF	TGTGCCAGCAGTTTTGGGGAAATCAATTCACCCCTCCACTTT
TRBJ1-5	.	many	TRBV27	CASSFLGQPQHF	TGTGCCAGCAGTTTTCTTGGTCAGCCCCAGCATTTT
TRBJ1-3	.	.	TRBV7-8	CASSPALNPGNTIYF	TGTGCCAGCAGCCCAGCGCTGAACCCTGGAAACACCATATATTTT
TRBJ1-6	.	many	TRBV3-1	CASSLVTGFSPLHF	TGTGCCAGCAGCCTCGTGACAGGATTTTCACCCCTCCACTTT
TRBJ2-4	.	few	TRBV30	CAWSFRSSLAKNIQYF	TGTGCCTGGAGTTTTAGGAGTAGCCTCGCCAAAAACATTCAGTACTTC
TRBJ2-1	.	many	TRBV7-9	CASSFGPRTYNEQFF	TGTGCCAGCAGCTTCGGCCCTCGGACCTACAATGAGCAGTTCTTC
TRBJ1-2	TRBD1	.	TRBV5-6	CASRPRTGGDYGYTF	TGTGCCAGCAGACCTAGGACAGGGGGCGACTATGGCTACACCTTC